The clone carrying this T cell receptor beta chain was seen once. Its target is not known. This sample stems from a study of blood T cell dynamics during melanoma immunotherapy. Study as a whole: Metastatic melanoma patients received first-line pembrolizumab or nivolumab plus ipilimumab.

CDR1 MNHNS and CDR2 SASEGT come from the germline V gene. This CDR3 spans 14 amino acids. Findings and caveats of the study: Cell-free DNA CDR3 sequences most resembled the immune-effector CD8+ subset, which was also most clonal. The study could not tell melanoma-specific clones from general immune activation.

Method: immunoSEQ multiplex PCR; TCRdb's copy keeps in-frame clones and lacks some. Among under 2,000 clones listed, 73% were seen once. Regarding time point: pre-treatment baseline. The CD3+ CD4- CD8+ CD45RA- CD45RO-high CD27- CCR7- memory phenotype defined TIE cells. At 12 weeks after first infusion, RECIST 1.1 defined response for most patients. The specimen was CD8+ T cells from blood, collected from a patient treated with checkpoint blockade. V usage is TRBV6-1 and J usage is TRBJ2-5; D remains unclear. The J call may be incorrect, as the DNA end agrees better with TRBJ2-7. This TCR came from a human donor with melanoma. CDR3 sequence (DNA): TGTGCCAGCACCTATCATGGGCCCTCCTACGAGCAGTACTTC. Translation: CASTYHGPSYEQYF.